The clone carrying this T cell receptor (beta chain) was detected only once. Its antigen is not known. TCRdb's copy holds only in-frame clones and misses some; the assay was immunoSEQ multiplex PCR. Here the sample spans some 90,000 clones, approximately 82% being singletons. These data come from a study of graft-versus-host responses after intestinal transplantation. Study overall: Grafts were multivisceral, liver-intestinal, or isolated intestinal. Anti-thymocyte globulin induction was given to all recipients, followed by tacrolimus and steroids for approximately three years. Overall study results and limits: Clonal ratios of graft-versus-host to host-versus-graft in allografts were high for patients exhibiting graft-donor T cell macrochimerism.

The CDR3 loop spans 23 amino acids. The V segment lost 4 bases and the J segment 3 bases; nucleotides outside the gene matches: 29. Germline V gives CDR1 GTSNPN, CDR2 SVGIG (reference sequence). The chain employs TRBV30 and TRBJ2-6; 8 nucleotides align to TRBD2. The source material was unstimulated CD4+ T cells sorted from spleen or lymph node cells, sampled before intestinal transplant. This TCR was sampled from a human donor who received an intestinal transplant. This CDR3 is CAWIPSSPPSSGGAMGGANVLTF. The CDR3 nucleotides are TGTGCCTGGATCCCCTCCTCCCCCCCCTCCTCGGGGGGGGCAATGGGTGGGGCCAACGTCCTGACTTTC.